This TCR beta chain originates from a study of T-cell memory formation after mild COVID-19. On the study more broadly: Clusters of TCRs were largely donor specific.

From the 5' RACE reads, TCRdb called clonotypes with MiXCR, one entry per CDR3 protein. The data show 190,000 or so distinct CDR3 sequences, with roughly a fifth seen just once and about 21% held by the top ten. Trimming took 0 bases from V and 2 from J, leaving 18 bases between them. Looked up from germline, CDR1 is SGDLS and CDR2 is YYNGEE. CDR3 length equals 17 residues. A word on this clonotype: Its antigen is currently unknown.

Study results and caveats: Among clones contracting day 15 to 85, CD4/CD8 was balanced, whereas later expanders leaned CD4+. CD4+ contracting clones were mainly CM and EM; CD8+ ones, EMRA. The study detected some responding clones in pre-infection memory, suggesting cross-reactive memory joined.

The sample consisted of PBMCs or a T cell subset sorted from them (not recorded which). The sequence came from an adult woman who had mild COVID-19 (a few samples of this study predate the infection). Cell type and time point are not known. The rearrangement links TRBV9 to TRBJ2-7; tentative D call: TRBD1 (8 bases). The CDR3 region is CASSVDRGRDRTYEQYF. The CDR3 region has the DNA TGTGCCAGCAGCGTAGATCGGGGGAGGGACAGGACCTACGAGCAGTACTTC.